Presented here are 4 T cell receptor beta chains from one specimen sequenced in a study of T cell repertoires in cytomegalovirus infection. TCRdb re-analysed the reads in MiXCR, keeping a single row per CDR3 protein. Here the sample spans about 230,000 distinct CDR3 sequences, about 20% being singletons. Sequences were obtained from CD8+ T cells from PBMCs. The receptors stem from a human donor in good health (CMV status not recorded). Some clones in this sample may be carry-over from other donors' samples.

This clonotype was detected a few times. The chain links TRBV24-1 to TRBJ2-5; a possible D gene is TRBD2 (6 bases). Trimming removed 4 bases from V and 2 bases from J, with 13 bases in between. There are 15 residues in the CDR3. Germline V gene lookup returns CDR1 KGHDR and CDR2 SFDVKD. The CDR3 here is CATSDSGLRQETQYF. CDR3 bases: TGTGCCACCAGTGACTCGGGACTGAGACAAGAGACCCAGTACTTC.

The CDR3 loop is CASSSDRGLDTEAFF. CDR3 coding DNA: TGTGCCAGCAGCTCGGACAGGGGGCTAGACACTGAAGCTTTCTTT. The chain is built from TRBV11-1 and TRBJ1-1; 11 nucleotides agree with TRBD1. Per germline, CDR1 SGHAT and CDR2 FQDESV (reference sequence). The CDR3 has 15 amino acids. The V gene end was trimmed by 4 bases and the J gene end by 3 bases; junction bases not matched to a gene: 4.

The CDR3 region has the DNA TGCAGCGTAAGATTAGACAGGGGGCTTGTGAACACTGAAGCTTTCTTT. It specifies CSVRLDRGLVNTEAFF. This chain joins TRBV29-1 and TRBJ1-1; 10 nucleotides line up with TRBD1. This CDR3 is built from 16 residues. Looked up from germline, CDR1 is SQVTM and CDR2 is ANQGSEA. Trimming at V came to 6 bases and at J to 0 bases, leaving 10 bases not matched to a gene.

The table lists this clonotype with a few counts. The V call is TRBV10-3, the J call TRBJ2-2; D remains ambiguous. This CDR3 comprises 17 residues. Germline V lookup: CDR1 ENHRY, CDR2 SYGVKD. Trimming removed 1 base at V and 4 bases at J, with 16 bases between. CDR3 sequence reads: CAISELGPLAPTGELFF. The CDR3 coding sequence is TGTGCCATCAGTGAGTTGGGCCCGCTGGCGCCCACCGGGGAGCTGTTTTTT.